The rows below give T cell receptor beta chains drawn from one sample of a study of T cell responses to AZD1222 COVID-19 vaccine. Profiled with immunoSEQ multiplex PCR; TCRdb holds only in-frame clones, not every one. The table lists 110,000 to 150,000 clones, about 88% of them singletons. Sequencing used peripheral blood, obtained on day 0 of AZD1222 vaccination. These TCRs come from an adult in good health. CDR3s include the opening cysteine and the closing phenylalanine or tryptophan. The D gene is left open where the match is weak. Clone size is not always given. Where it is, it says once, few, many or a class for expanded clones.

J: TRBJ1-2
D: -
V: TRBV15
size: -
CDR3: CATSRDSGTGYTF
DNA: TGTGCCACCAGCAGAGATTCCGGGACAGGCTACACCTTC

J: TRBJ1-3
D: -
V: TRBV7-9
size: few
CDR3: CASSFTRVSSGNTIYF
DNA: TGTGCCAGCAGCTTCACCCGGGTCTCCTCTGGAAACACCATATATTTT

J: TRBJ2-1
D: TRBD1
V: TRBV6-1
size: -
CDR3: CASSEGSGGYNEQFF
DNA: TGTGCCAGCAGTGAAGGGTCAGGGGGATACAATGAGCAGTTCTTC

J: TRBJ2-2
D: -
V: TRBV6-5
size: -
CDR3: CASSYYDSTGELFF
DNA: TGTGCCAGCAGTTACTATGACAGCACCGGGGAGCTGTTTTTT

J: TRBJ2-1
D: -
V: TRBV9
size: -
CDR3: CASSSHMGNEQFF
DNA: TGTGCCAGCAGCTCGCATATGGGCAATGAGCAGTTCTTC

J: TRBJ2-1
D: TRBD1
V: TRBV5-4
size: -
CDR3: CASRTTGGIDEQFF
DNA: TGTGCCAGCAGGACAACAGGGGGCATCGATGAGCAGTTCTTC

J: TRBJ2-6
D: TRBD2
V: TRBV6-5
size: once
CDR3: CASSYSAGAGANVLTF
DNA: TGTGCCAGCAGTTACTCTGCGGGAGCTGGGGCCAACGTCCTGACTTTC

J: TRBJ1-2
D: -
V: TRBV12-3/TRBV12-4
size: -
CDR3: CASSPTGRGYTF
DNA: TGTGCCAGCAGTCCGACAGGAAGAGGCTACACCTTC

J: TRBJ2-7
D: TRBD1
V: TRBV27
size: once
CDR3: CASSFDRGFTYEQYF
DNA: TGTGCCAGCAGTTTCGACAGGGGGTTTACCTACGAGCAGTACTTC

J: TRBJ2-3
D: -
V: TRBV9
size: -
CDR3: CASSVDRATDTQYF
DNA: TGTGCCAGCAGCGTAGACAGGGCCACAGATACGCAGTATTTT

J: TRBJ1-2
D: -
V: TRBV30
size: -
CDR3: CAWSGLSTGTDNYGYTF
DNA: TGTGCCTGGAGCGGCTTATCCACCGGGACGGATAACTATGGCTACACCTTC

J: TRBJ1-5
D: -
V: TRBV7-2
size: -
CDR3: CASSPSGGSGQPQHF
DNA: TGTGCCAGCAGCCCTAGTGGGGGGTCAGGCCAGCCCCAGCATTTT

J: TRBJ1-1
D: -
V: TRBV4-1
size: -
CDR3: CASSQVGQNTEAFF
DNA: TGCGCCAGCAGCCAAGTTGGACAGAACACTGAAGCTTTCTTT

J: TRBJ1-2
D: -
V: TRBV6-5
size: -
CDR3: CASSYSPRAASYGYTF
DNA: TGTGCCAGCAGTTACTCCCCGAGGGCAGCTAGCTATGGCTACACCTTC

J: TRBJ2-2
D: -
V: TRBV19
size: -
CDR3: CASSIGGYYLTGELFF
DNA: TGTGCCAGTAGTATCGGAGGGTACTACCTCACCGGGGAGCTGTTTTTT

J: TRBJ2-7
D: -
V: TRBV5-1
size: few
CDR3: CASPPGERFHEQYF
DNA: TGCGCCAGCCCCCCCGGGGAAAGGTTCCACGAGCAGTACTTC

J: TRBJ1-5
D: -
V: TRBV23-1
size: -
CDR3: CASSQERGSSNQPQHF
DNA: TGCGCCAGCAGTCAAGAACGCGGGAGTAGCAATCAGCCCCAGCATTTT

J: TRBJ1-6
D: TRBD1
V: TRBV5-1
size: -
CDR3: CASSLAGTANRPSYNSPLHF
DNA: TGCGCCAGCAGCTTGGCCGGGACAGCGAACCGACCCTCCTATAATTCACCCCTCCACTTT

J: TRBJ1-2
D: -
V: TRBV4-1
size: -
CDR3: CASSYGTGAYGYTF
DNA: TGCGCCAGCAGCTATGGGACCGGGGCCTATGGCTACACCTTC

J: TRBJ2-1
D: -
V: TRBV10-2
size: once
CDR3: CASSEALSSYNEQFF
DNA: TGCGCCAGCAGTGAAGCCTTAAGCTCCTACAATGAGCAGTTCTTC

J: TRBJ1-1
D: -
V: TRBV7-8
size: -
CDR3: CASSSPLGVNTEAFF
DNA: TGTGCCAGCAGCTCCCCCTTAGGGGTGAACACTGAAGCTTTCTTT

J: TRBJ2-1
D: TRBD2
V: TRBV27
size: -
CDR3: CASSSIAGRYNEQFF
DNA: TGTGCCAGCAGTTCGATAGCGGGGAGATACAATGAGCAGTTCTTC

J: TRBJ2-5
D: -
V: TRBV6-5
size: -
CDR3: CASGLQLFETQYF
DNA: TGTGCCAGCGGGTTGCAGCTGTTCGAGACCCAGTACTTC

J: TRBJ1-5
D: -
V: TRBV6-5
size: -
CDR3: CASSLEAVNQPQHF
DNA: TGTGCCAGCAGCCTGGAAGCGGTCAATCAGCCCCAGCATTTT

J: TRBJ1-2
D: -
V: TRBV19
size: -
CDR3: CASTDGPRNYGYTF
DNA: TGTGCCAGTACCGACGGACCCCGGAACTATGGCTACACCTTC

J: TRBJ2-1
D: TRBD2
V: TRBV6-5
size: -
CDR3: CASSLTSGDYNEQFF
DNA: TGTGCCAGCAGTCTCACTAGCGGAGACTACAATGAGCAGTTCTTC

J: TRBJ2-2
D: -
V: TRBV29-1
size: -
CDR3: CSVEGKWNTGELFF
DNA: TGCAGCGTTGAAGGAAAATGGAACACCGGGGAGCTGTTTTTT

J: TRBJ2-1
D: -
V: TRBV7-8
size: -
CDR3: CASVKSSGLSSYNEQFF
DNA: TGTGCCAGCGTAAAATCGAGTGGGCTTAGCTCCTACAATGAGCAGTTCTTC

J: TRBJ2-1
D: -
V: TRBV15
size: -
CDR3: CATGFNSPVHEQFF
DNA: TGTGCCACCGGATTCAACTCCCCGGTACATGAGCAGTTCTTC

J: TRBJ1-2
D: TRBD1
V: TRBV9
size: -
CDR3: CASSVDDRGLNGYTF
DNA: TGTGCCAGCAGCGTAGATGACAGGGGGCTTAATGGCTACACCTTC

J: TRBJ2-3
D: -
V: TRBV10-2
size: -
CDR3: CASSESKLRTDTQYF
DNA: TGCGCCAGCAGTGAGTCGAAACTCCGCACAGATACGCAGTATTTT

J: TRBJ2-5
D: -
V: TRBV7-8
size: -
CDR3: CASSLAHPQETQYF
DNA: TGTGCCAGCAGCTTAGCCCACCCCCAAGAGACCCAGTACTTC

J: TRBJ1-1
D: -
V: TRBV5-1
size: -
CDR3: CASGGHLNTEAFF
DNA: TGCGCCAGCGGGGGGCATTTGAACACTGAAGCTTTCTTT

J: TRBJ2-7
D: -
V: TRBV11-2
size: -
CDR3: CASSLEAGFTYEQYF
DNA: TGTGCCAGCAGCTTAGAGGCGGGTTTTACCTACGAGCAGTACTTC

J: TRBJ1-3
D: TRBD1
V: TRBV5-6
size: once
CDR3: CASSLRDTRTGAGNTIYF
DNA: TGTGCCAGCAGCTTGAGGGACACCAGGACAGGGGCTGGAAACACCATATATTTT

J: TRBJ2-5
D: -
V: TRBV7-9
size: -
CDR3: CASSLVWGETTQYF
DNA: TGTGCCAGCAGCTTAGTATGGGGCGAGACAACCCAGTACTTC

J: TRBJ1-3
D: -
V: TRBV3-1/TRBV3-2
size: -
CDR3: CASSPPHRAGNTIYF
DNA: TGTGCCAGCAGCCCCCCCCACAGGGCTGGAAACACCATATATTTT

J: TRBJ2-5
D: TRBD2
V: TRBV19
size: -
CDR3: CASSISGRVQETQYF
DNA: TGTGCCAGTAGTATAAGCGGGAGGGTGCAAGAGACCCAGTACTTC

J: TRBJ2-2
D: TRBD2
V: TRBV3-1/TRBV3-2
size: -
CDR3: CASSRTGTSKTGELFF
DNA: TGTGCCAGCAGCCGGACCGGGACTAGCAAAACCGGGGAGCTGTTTTTT

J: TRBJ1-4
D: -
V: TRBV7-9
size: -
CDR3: CASTLGNNEKLFF
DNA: TGTGCCAGCACCTTGGGTAATAATGAAAAACTGTTTTTT

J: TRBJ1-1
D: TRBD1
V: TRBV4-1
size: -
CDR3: CASSHRQGATSGEAFF
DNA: TGCGCCAGCAGCCACAGGCAGGGGGCCACCTCCGGTGAAGCTTTCTTT

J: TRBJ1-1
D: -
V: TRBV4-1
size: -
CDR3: CASSQMQRLNTEAFF
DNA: TGCGCCAGCAGCCAAATGCAGCGCCTGAACACTGAAGCTTTCTTT

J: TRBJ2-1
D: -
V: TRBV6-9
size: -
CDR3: CASSYCREDNEQFF
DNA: TGTGCCAGCAGTTATTGTAGGGAGGACAATGAGCAGTTCTTC

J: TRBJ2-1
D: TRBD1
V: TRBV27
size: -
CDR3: CASSHGQGYNEQFF
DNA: TGTGCCAGCAGTCACGGACAGGGGTACAATGAGCAGTTCTTC

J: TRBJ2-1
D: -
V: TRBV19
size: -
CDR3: CASSSRTGGSRPSGRSYNEQFF
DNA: TGTGCCAGTAGTTCCCGGACAGGGGGCTCCAGACCTAGCGGGAGATCCTACAATGAGCAGTTCTTC

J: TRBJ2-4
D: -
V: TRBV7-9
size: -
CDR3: CASSSPVRGDIQYF
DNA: TGTGCCAGCAGCTCCCCGGTCAGGGGTGACATTCAGTACTTC

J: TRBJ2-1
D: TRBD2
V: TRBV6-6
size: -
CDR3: CASSAVSGGPYEQFF
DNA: TGTGCCAGCAGTGCCGTTAGCGGGGGGCCCTATGAGCAGTTCTTC

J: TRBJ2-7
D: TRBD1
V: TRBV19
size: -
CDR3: CASSPRTGVPYEQYF
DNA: TGTGCCAGTAGTCCCCGGACAGGGGTCCCCTACGAGCAGTACTTC

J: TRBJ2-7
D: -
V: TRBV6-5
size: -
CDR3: CASRRGTGTYEQYF
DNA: TGTGCCAGCAGGAGGGGTACAGGGACCTACGAGCAGTACTTC